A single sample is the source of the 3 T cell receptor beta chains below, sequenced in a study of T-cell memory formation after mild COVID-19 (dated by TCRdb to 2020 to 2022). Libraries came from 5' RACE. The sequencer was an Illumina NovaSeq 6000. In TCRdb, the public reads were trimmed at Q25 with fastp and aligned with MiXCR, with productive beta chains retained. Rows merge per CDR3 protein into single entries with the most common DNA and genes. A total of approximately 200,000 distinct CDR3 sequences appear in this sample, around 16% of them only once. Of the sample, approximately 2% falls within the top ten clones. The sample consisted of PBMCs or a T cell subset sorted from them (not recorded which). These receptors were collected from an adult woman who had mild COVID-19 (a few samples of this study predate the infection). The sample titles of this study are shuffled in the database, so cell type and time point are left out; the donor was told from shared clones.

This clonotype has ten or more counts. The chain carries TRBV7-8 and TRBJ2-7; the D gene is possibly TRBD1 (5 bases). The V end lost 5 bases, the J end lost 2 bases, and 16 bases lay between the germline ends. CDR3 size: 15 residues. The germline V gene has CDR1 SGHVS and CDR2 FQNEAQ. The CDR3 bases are TGTGCCAGCAGCCTGGGTACAGGTGGCGCCTACGAGCAGTACTTC. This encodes CASSLGTGGAYEQYF.

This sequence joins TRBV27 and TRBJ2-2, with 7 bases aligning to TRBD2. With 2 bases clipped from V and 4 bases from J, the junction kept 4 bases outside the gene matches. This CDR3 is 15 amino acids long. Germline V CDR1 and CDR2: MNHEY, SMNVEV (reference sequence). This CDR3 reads CASSLRLARTGELFF. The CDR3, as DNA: TGTGCCAGCAGTTTAAGACTAGCCCGCACCGGGGAGCTGTTTTTT.

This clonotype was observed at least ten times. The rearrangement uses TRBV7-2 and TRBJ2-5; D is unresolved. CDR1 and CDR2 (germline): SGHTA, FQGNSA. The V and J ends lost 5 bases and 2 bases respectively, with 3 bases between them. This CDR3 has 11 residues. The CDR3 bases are TGTGCCAGCAGCGAACAAGAGACCCAGTACTTC. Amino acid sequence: CASSEQETQYF.